This T cell receptor (beta chain) comes out of a study of blood T cell repertoires in COVID-19. Deletions cut 5 bases from V and 7 bases from J, with 14 bases between. The CDR3 has 14 amino acids. Germline V gene data show CDR1 as MGHRA and CDR2 as YSYEKL. Clones were read by immunoSEQ multiplex PCR, and TCRdb kept only the in-frame ones, dropping some. Of 150,000 to 180,000 clones in the sample, 65% to 90% are singletons; the top ten hold over 10%. The sequence was collected from a woman aged 60-75 years with COVID-19, enrolled during active disease. The sample was peripheral blood. The V gene is TRBV4-1, the J gene TRBJ1-4, with D possibly matching TRBD1 (5 bases). CDR3 loop: CASSVSGALEKLFF. In nucleotides, the CDR3 is TGCGCCAGCAGCGTCAGCGGGGCTCTTGAAAAACTGTTTTTT.